This T cell receptor (beta chain) was identified in a study of blood T cell repertoires in COVID-19. Whole-study context: PBMCs, B-cell-depleted T cells, or T cells provided the cDNA or gDNA that made up the material.

Germline CDR1 reads SNHLY; CDR2 reads FYNNEI. The junction had 6 bases not matched to a gene; V was cut back by 6 bases and J by 4 bases. This CDR3 is built from 14 residues. TCRdb keeps only in-frame clones here, not all; method: immunoSEQ multiplex PCR. The table includes approximately 300,000 clones, roughly 82% detected once. The sample was peripheral blood. The origin of this receptor is a woman aged 45 to 65 with acute or convalescent COVID-19. V usage is TRBV2 and J usage is TRBJ2-3; TRBD2 agrees at 8 bases. Written as DNA, the CDR3 is TGTGCCAGCAGCCCAGCGGGAGCGGCAGATACGCAGTATTTT. It translates to CASSPAGAADTQYF.